This T cell receptor (beta chain) emerged from a study of cytomegalovirus exposure and HLA in healthy donors. Regarding the study as a whole: A few of the chains that were CMV-associated were confirmed in vitro to be specific for CMV antigens. According to the study, around 180 TCR beta chains were cytomegalovirus-associated.

CDR3 length equals 15 residues. Trimming took 4 bases from V and 7 from J, leaving 17 bases between them. Per the germline V gene, CDR1 is MDHEN and CDR2 is SYDVKM. About this clone itself: Antigen unknown.

TCRdb's copy holds only in-frame clones and misses some; the assay was immunoSEQ multiplex PCR. The sample lists about 160,000 clones, approximately 80% seen once, with 2% to 2.5% in the top ten. Material: PBMCs. The TCR was taken from a man aged 25 to 40 in good health and CMV-seropositive. The gene calls are TRBV28 and TRBJ2-1; D might be TRBD1 (7 bases). Here the CDR3 reads CASSSGGGGKNEQFF. DNA for the CDR3: TGTGCCAGCAGTTCGGGCGGAGGGGGCAAGAATGAGCAGTTCTTC.